These 8 T cell receptor beta chains originate from one sample sequenced in a study of blood T cells in healthy people across ages. Sample-barcoded 5' priming and a J-beta primer mix drove a second PCR of 7 to 11 cycles. TCRdb ran MiXCR on the 5' RACE reads and lists one entry per CDR3 protein. The sample carries more than 800,000 distinct CDR3 sequences, 35% to 55% recorded once. The sequenced sample consisted of blood. The receptors originated from a woman in her fifties or sixties in good health.

This clonotype occurred a few times. As DNA, the CDR3 is TGTGCCAGCAGGGATTTTAACTATGGCTACACCTTC. It translates to CASRDFNYGYTF. The chain combines TRBV6-1 with TRBJ1-2; D call uncertain. CDR1 is MNHNS, CDR2 SASEGT, per germline. The CDR3 has 12 amino acids. V dropped 6 bases and J dropped 1 base, with 6 bases sitting between them.

The CDR3 sequence is CATSRTPTLEQYF. The CDR3 nucleotides are TGTGCCACCAGCAGGACTCCCACGCTCGAGCAGTACTTC. J is TRBJ2-7 and V is TRBV15; D call uncertain. CDR3 length: 13 amino acids. CDR1 is LNHNV and CDR2 is YYDKDF in the germline V gene (reference sequence). Between the trimmed V and J ends, which lost 3 bases and 6 bases, there was a span of 12 bases.

The chain employs TRBV20-1 and TRBJ1-2; D not certain. The CDR3 runs 13 residues. The V end was cut by 2 bases, the J end by 2 bases, with 9 bases between. Germline lookup yields CDR1 DFQATT and CDR2 SNEGSKA (reference sequence). CDR3 in DNA: TGCAGTGCTAGACAGCTTATCAACTATGGCTACACCTTC. It encodes CSARQLINYGYTF.

This chain uses TRBV5-1 with TRBJ2-7, with TRBD1 as a possible D gene (6 bases). Germline V CDR1 and CDR2: SGHRS, YFSETQ. The length of the CDR3 is 13 residues. Trimming took 4 bases from V and 3 from J, leaving 11 bases between them. The CDR3 spells CASSTTGLYEQYF. The CDR3 DNA reads as TGCGCCAGCAGCACTACAGGGCTCTACGAGCAGTACTTC.

The CDR3 nucleotides read TGTGCCAGCAGTTTAGATCCCCTTACACCTAAACTGTTTTTT. Its protein product is CASSLDPLTPKLFF. V is TRBV12-3 or TRBV12-4 and J is TRBJ1-4; D gene unclear. CDR3 length: 14 amino acids. V lost 1 base and J 11 bases, leaving 14 bases between the germline ends.

Remarks on this clonotype: At one of its ends the junction is not consistent with the germline gene, which may arise from a read error. The V gene is TRBV28, the J gene TRBJ2-1; TRBD1 matches at 8 bases. CDR3 length: 13 residues. CDR1 is MDHEN, CDR2 SYDVKM, per germline. This chain's CDR3 is CASSLTGGNERFF. The CDR3 DNA sequence: TGTGCCAGCAGTCTCACAGGGGGTAATGAGCGGTTCTTC.

The chain has TRBV30 and TRBJ2-7; D may be TRBD2 (6 bases). The CDR3 sequence is 11 residues long. Trimming stripped 5 bases from V and 6 bases from J, with 11 bases between. Germline CDR1 reads GTSNPN; CDR2 reads SVGIG (reference sequence). This CDR3 is CAWGTSAEQYF. In nucleotides, the CDR3 is TGTGCCTGGGGGACTTCGGCCGAGCAGTACTTC.

The chain combines TRBV29-1 with TRBJ2-3, with D unresolved. V was pared by 0 bases and J by 1 base, with 17 bases between. Germline V gene lookup returns CDR1 SQVTM and CDR2 ANQGSEA. This CDR3 is built from 17 residues. CDR3 loop: CSVEDLRRADRTDTQYF. DNA of the CDR3: TGCAGCGTTGAAGATCTTAGAAGGGCAGACCGCACAGATACGCAGTATTTT.